These 15 T cell receptor beta chains came from one sample sequenced in a study of blood T cells in healthy people across ages. Using a J-beta primer mix together with a sample-barcoded 5' primer, a second PCR was run for about 6 to 11 cycles. TCRdb re-called the 5' RACE reads with MiXCR, one entry per CDR3 protein. This sample yields 1,800,000 or so distinct CDR3 sequences, of which around 40% are seen a single time; 23% belongs to the top ten. Sequencing was carried out using blood. Source of these receptors: a human donor in good health.

This rearrangement joins TRBV7-8 to TRBJ1-5, with 7 nucleotides matching TRBD1. Trimming at V came to 6 bases and at J to 3 bases, leaving 11 bases not matched to a gene. CDR1 is SGHVS and CDR2 is FQNEAQ in the germline V gene. This CDR3 has 16 residues. The CDR3 sequence is CASSSRGQTHNQPQHF. CDR3 DNA sequence: TGTGCCAGCAGTTCCCGGGGACAGACCCACAATCAGCCCCAGCATTTT. Full variable domain (missing parts from reference TRBV7-8 and TRBJ1-5): GAGVSQSPRYKVAKRGQDVALRCDPISGHVSLFWYQQALGQGPEFLTYFQNEAQLDKSGLPSDRFFAERPEGSVSTLKIQRTQQEDSAVYLCASSSRGQTHNQPQHFGDGTRLSIL.

The J gene is TRBJ1-5, the V gene TRBV5-1; 9 nucleotides align to TRBD1. The CDR3 length is 15 residues. Germline V gene sequence: CDR1 SGHRS, CDR2 YFSETQ. Trimming removed 2 bases from V and 4 bases from J; junction bases left unmatched: 4. CDR3 coding DNA: TGCGCCAGCAGCTTAATGACAGGGGGGAATCAGCCCCAGCATTTT. Translating it yields CASSLMTGGNQPQHF.

The chain combines TRBV29-1 with TRBJ2-5; D remains unclear. The end of the DNA aligns better with TRBJ2-7, so the J call may be wrong. Per the germline V gene, CDR1 is SQVTM and CDR2 is ANQGSEA. The CDR3 is 13 residues long. CDR3 in amino acids: CSVEDAGTYEQYF. The CDR3 DNA follows: TGCAGCGTTGAGGATGCCGGCACCTACGAGCAGTACTTC.

The genes are TRBV6-2 or TRBV6-3 and TRBJ2-7; D may correspond to TRBD1 or TRBD2 (5 bases each). CDR1 is MNHEY and CDR2 is SVGEGT in the germline V gene. The length of the CDR3 is 14 residues. The germline V and J ends were trimmed by 3 bases and 4 bases, with 13 bases remaining between them. In nucleotides, the CDR3 is TGTGCCAGCAGTTATTCTTTTGGGGGATACGAGCAGTACTTC. This codes for CASSYSFGGYEQYF.

V is TRBV3-1 and J is TRBJ2-7; possible D gene TRBD2, 7 bases. The CDR3 contains 18 residues. V was clipped by 1 base and J by 3 bases, with 22 bases between them. Per germline, CDR1 LGHDT and CDR2 YNNKEL (reference sequence). The CDR3 reads CASSQGYLRGGGLYEQYF. The CDR3 DNA is TGTGCCAGCAGCCAAGGATATTTGAGGGGGGGCGGACTCTACGAGCAGTACTTC.

With regard to this clonotype: At one of its ends the junction is not consistent with the germline gene, which may arise from a read error. The chain joins TRBV12-3 or TRBV12-4 to TRBJ2-7; perhaps TRBD1 as D (5 bases). This CDR3 contains 13 residues. The CDR3 loop is CAGSFGAVGEQYF. CDR3 coding DNA: TGTGCCGGCAGTTTTGGGGCGGTGGGCGAGCAGTACTTC.

This clonotype was observed a handful of times. V is TRBV4-3 and J is TRBJ2-1; 11 bases agree with TRBD2. This CDR3 region has 15 residues. The germline V gene has CDR1 LGHNA and CDR2 YSLEER. The trim removed 0 bases at V and 8 bases at J, leaving 3 bases unmatched. CDR3 sequence: CASSQELAGVDEQFF. The CDR3 DNA is TGCGCCAGCAGCCAAGAACTAGCGGGGGTGGATGAGCAGTTCTTC.

The chain employs TRBV9 and TRBJ2-4, with D tentatively TRBD1 (8 bases). The CDR3 is 15 amino acids. Germline V gene sequence: CDR1 SGDLS, CDR2 YYNGEE. V shed 3 bases and J shed 8 bases, with 18 bases lying between them. The CDR3 DNA sequence: TGTGCCAGCAGCGGTGGACAGGGTCGGGGGGACATTCAGTACTTC. Protein product: CASSGGQGRGDIQYF.

The rearrangement links TRBV4-3 to TRBJ2-5; weak D call: TRBD1 (5 bases). The V end was cut by 4 bases, the J end by 0 bases, with 18 bases between. This CDR3 region has 17 residues. In germline, CDR1 is LGHNA, CDR2 YSLEER. CDR3 coding DNA: TGCGCCAGCAGCCCAACATCGACAGAGCCGTACCAAGAGACCCAGTACTTC. The encoded protein is CASSPTSTEPYQETQYF.

The J gene is TRBJ2-7, the V gene TRBV29-1, with D possibly matching TRBD1 (6 bases). V lost 4 bases to trimming and J lost 2 bases, with 21 bases between them. The CDR3 runs 16 residues. Germline assignment: CDR1 SQVTM and CDR2 ANQGSEA. The CDR3 coding sequence is TGCAGCGTTGTTGCGCAGGGGTATTCAGTCCCCTACGAGCAGTACTTC. Encoded protein: CSVVAQGYSVPYEQYF.

The V call is TRBV7-8, the J call TRBJ2-4, with no clear D. Trimming removed 3 bases at V and 0 bases at J, with 12 bases between. This CDR3 comprises 16 residues. The V gene's germline CDR1 is SGHVS and CDR2 FQNEAQ. The CDR3 sequence: CASSFNVLLAKNIQYF. CDR3 coding DNA: TGTGCCAGCAGCTTTAATGTATTACTAGCCAAAAACATTCAGTACTTC.

The rearrangement uses TRBV28 and TRBJ1-2, with D hard to call. V dropped 7 bases and J dropped 1 base, with 13 bases sitting between them. This CDR3 spans 14 amino acids. Germline V CDR1 and CDR2: MDHEN, SYDVKM. Here the CDR3 DNA reads TGTGCCAGCACAGTCGAATCCCTTAACTATGGCTACACCTTC. This codes for CASTVESLNYGYTF.

The rearrangement links TRBV29-1 to TRBJ1-1; D call uncertain. The germline gives CDR1 SQVTM, CDR2 ANQGSEA. Trimming took 5 bases from V and 7 from J, leaving 11 bases between them. The CDR3 is made up of 11 amino acids. The CDR3 protein is CSVRAGLEAFF. CDR3 coding DNA: TGCAGCGTTAGGGCGGGTCTTGAAGCTTTCTTT.

Worth noting for this clonotype: Sequence at one end of the junction differs from germline and may be a read error. The CDR3 reads CDSSFPGGNEQFF. CDR3 bases: TGTGACAGCAGCTTCCCAGGAGGGAATGAGCAGTTCTTC. The rearrangement links TRBV7-9 to TRBJ2-1; D possibly corresponds to TRBD2 (6 bases). The CDR3 has 13 residues. From germline, CDR1 is SEHNR and CDR2 FQNEAQ (reference sequence).

This clonotype was observed at least ten times. The V and J genes are TRBV5-1 and TRBJ2-5; D might be TRBD2 (7 bases). This CDR3 has 13 amino acids. Germline assignment: CDR1 SGHRS and CDR2 YFSETQ. Trimming shortened V by 3 bases and J by 4 bases, and 10 bases separated the two germline ends. CDR3 DNA: TGCGCCAGCAGCTGGGGGGGCCGAGAGACCCAGTACTTC. This codes for CASSWGGRETQYF. Together with reference TRBV5-1 and TRBJ2-5, the CDR3 gives the full variable domain: KAGVTQTPRYLIKTRGQQVTLSCSPISGHRSVSWYQQTPGQGLQFLFEYFSETQRNKGNFPGRFSGRQFSNSRSEMNVSTLELGDSALYLCASSWGGRETQYFGPGTRLLVL.